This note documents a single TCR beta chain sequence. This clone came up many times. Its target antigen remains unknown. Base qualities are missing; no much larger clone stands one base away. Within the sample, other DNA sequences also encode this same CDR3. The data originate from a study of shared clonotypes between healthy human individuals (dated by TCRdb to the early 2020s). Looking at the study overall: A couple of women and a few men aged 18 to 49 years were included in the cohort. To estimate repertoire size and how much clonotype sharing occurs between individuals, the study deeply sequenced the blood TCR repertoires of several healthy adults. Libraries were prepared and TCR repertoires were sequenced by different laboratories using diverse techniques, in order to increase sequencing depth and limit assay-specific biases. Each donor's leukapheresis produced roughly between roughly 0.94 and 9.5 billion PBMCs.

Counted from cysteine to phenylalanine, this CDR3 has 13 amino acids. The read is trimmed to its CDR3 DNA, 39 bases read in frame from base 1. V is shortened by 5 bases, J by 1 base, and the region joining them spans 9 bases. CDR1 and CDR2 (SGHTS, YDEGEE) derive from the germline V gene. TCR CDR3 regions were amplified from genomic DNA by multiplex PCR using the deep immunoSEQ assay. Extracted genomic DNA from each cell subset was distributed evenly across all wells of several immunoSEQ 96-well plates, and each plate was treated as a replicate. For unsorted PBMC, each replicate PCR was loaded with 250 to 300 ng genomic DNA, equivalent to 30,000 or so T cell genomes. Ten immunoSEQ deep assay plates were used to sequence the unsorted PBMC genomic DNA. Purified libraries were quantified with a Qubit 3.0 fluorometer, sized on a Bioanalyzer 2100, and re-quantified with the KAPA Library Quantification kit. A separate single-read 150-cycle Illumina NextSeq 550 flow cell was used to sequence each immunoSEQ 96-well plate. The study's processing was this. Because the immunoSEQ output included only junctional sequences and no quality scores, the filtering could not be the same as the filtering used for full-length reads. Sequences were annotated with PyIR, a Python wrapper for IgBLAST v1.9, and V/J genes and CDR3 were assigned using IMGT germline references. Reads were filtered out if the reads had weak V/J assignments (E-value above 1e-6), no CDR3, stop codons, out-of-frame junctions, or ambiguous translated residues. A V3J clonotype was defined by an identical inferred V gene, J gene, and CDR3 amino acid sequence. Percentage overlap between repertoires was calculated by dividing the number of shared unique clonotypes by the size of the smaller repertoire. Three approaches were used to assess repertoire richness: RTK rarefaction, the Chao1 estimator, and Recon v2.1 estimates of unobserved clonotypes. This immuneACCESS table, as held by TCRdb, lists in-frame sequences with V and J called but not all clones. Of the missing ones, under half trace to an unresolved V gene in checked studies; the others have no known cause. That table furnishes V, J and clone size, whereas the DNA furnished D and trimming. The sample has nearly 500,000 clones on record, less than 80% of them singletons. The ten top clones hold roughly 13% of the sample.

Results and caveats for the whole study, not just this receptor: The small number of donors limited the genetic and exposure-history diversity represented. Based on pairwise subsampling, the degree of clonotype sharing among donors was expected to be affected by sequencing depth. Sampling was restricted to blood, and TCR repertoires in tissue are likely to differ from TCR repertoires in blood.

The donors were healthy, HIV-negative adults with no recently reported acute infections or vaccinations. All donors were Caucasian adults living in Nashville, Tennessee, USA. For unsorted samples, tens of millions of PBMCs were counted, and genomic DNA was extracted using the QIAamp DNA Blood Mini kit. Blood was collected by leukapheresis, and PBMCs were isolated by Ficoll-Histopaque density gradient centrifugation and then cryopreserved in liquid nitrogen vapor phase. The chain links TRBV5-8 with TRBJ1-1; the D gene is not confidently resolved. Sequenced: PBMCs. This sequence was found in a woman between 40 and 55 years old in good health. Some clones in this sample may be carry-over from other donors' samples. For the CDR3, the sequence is CASSSTSNTEAFF. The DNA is TGTGCCAGCAGTTCCACATCGAACACTGAAGCTTTCTTT.